The 22 T cell receptor beta chains listed next were all sequenced from one sample in a study of blood T cell repertoires in COVID-19. Profiled with immunoSEQ multiplex PCR; TCRdb holds only in-frame clones, not every one. The sample yields about 53,000 clones, 77% seen once. Sequenced sample: peripheral blood. The source is a man between 65 and 85 years old with active or convalescent COVID-19.

The V and J genes are TRBV3-1 (or the pseudogene TRBV3-2) and TRBJ1-6, with a possible D match to TRBD1 (5 bases). The length of the CDR3 is 13 residues. V lost 1 base and J 11 bases, leaving 9 bases between the germline ends. Per germline, CDR1 LGHDT and CDR2 YNNKEL (reference sequence). CDR3 in amino acids: CASSQVQAAPLHF. In DNA form, the CDR3 reads TGTGCCAGCAGCCAAGTACAGGCCGCACCCCTCCACTTT.

V is TRBV9 and J is TRBJ1-4; 7 bases are a match to TRBD1. This CDR3 spans 14 amino acids. With V trimmed by 4 bases and J by 10 bases, 10 bases remained unmatched. CDR1 and CDR2 (germline): SGDLS, YYNGEE. Here the CDR3 reads CASSPRQGEGKLFF. CDR3 sequence (DNA): TGTGCCAGCAGCCCGCGACAGGGTGAGGGAAAACTGTTTTTT.

The rearrangement joins TRBV9 to TRBJ1-1, with 8 bases aligning to TRBD1. Germline trimming cut 4 bases from V and 2 bases from J; bases unmatched to any gene: 10. Looked up from germline, CDR1 is SGDLS and CDR2 is YYNGEE. This CDR3 has 16 residues. The chain's CDR3 is CASSTHEGQENTEAFF. The CDR3 nucleotides read TGTGCCAGCAGCACCCATGAGGGACAGGAAAACACTGAAGCTTTCTTT.

This chain joins TRBV15 and TRBJ2-7, with unresolved D. Deletions cut 7 bases from V and 1 base from J, with 17 bases between. The CDR3 contains 15 residues. CDR1 is LNHNV, CDR2 YYDKDF, per germline (reference sequence). This CDR3 is CATNRESLLSYEQYF. DNA for the CDR3: TGTGCCACCAATCGAGAAAGCCTACTATCCTACGAGCAGTACTTC.

The rearrangement joins TRBV4-1 to TRBJ1-2; 9 bases are shared with TRBD1. CDR1 and CDR2 (germline): MGHRA, YSYEKL. Losses at the gene ends were 2 bases for V and 0 bases for J; bases not matched to a gene: 1. The CDR3 runs to 15 residues. CDR3 in DNA: TGCGCCAGCAGCCAACGGGACAGGGCTAACTATGGCTACACCTTC. Encoded protein: CASSQRDRANYGYTF.

The chain uses TRBV19 and TRBJ1-1; no definite D call. Trimming shortened V by 3 bases and J by 1 base, and 6 bases separated the two germline ends. Germline assignment: CDR1 LNHDA and CDR2 SQIVND (reference sequence). This CDR3 has 13 residues. For the CDR3, the DNA is TGTGCCAGTAGTATGAACAGGAACACTGAAGCTTTCTTT. It specifies CASSMNRNTEAFF.

This chain uses TRBV7-2 with TRBJ1-4, with TRBD1 matching 7 bases. Per germline, CDR1 SGHTA and CDR2 FQGNSA. The CDR3 runs to 15 residues. J was trimmed by 6 bases and V by 4 bases; bases with no gene match: 8. The CDR3 bases are TGTGCCAGCAGCTATAAGGGACAGACAGATGAAAAACTGTTTTTT. It is translated as CASSYKGQTDEKLFF.

The table lists this clone with a count of one. The chain carries TRBV10-3 and TRBJ2-7; 7 bases align to TRBD2. The CDR3 has 15 amino acids. The ends lost 4 bases at V and 5 bases at J; junction bases unmatched: 11. Germline V gene sequence: CDR1 ENHRY, CDR2 SYGVKD. The CDR3 nucleotides read TGTGCCATCAGTGGTGCGGGGGTGGTTAGCGACGAGCAGTACTTC. It encodes CAISGAGVVSDEQYF.

The CDR3 loop reads CASSTGLSNQPQHF. CDR3 nucleotides: TGTGCCAGCAGTACAGGGTTGAGCAATCAGCCCCAGCATTTT. This sequence joins TRBV2 and TRBJ1-5; maybe TRBD1 (6 bases). The CDR3 sequence is 14 residues long. In germline, CDR1 is SNHLY, CDR2 FYNNEI. The V end lost 5 bases, the J end lost 1 base, and 9 bases lay between the germline ends.

The CDR3 protein is CASSLTAVGGYTF. Here the CDR3 DNA reads TGTGCCAGCAGTTTAACGGCGGTAGGTGGCTACACCTTC. The chain carries TRBV28 and TRBJ1-2; D not certain. The CDR3 extends over 13 amino acids. Germline CDR1 reads MDHEN; CDR2 reads SYDVKM. Trimming left V 2 bases short and J 7 bases short, with 11 bases between.

This chain joins TRBV6-6 and TRBJ2-5, with TRBD2 matching 8 bases. The V segment lost 4 bases and the J segment 3 bases; nucleotides outside the gene matches: 7. This CDR3 spans 15 amino acids. CDR1 is MNHNY and CDR2 is SVGAGI in the germline V gene (reference sequence). The CDR3 spells CASSLGRGVKETQYF. In DNA, the CDR3 is TGTGCCAGCAGTTTAGGGCGGGGGGTTAAAGAGACCCAGTACTTC.

The CDR3, as DNA: TGTGCCAGCAGCCAAGGGGCACGTAACCACGAGCAGTACTTC. Translating it yields CASSQGARNHEQYF. The chain joins TRBV3-1 (or the pseudogene TRBV3-2) to TRBJ2-7; D call uncertain. Germline lookup yields CDR1 LGHDT and CDR2 YNNKEL (reference sequence). Deletions cut 1 base from V and 5 bases from J, with 12 bases between. The CDR3 is 14 amino acids.

V gene TRBV19 combines with J gene TRBJ1-1, with TRBD1 matching 8 bases. Germline trimming cut 4 bases from V and 0 bases from J; bases unmatched to any gene: 7. Germline V gene sequence: CDR1 LNHDA, CDR2 SQIVND (reference sequence). This CDR3 is 16 amino acids long. Here the CDR3 DNA reads TGTGCCAGTAGTAGGCTCGGGACAGGACTGAACACTGAAGCTTTCTTT. It yields the protein CASSRLGTGLNTEAFF.

The CDR3 nucleotides are TGTGCCTGGATCCAAAGCCCGGGACAGGGGAATGGCTACACCTTC. Protein: CAWIQSPGQGNGYTF. The chain joins TRBV30 to TRBJ1-2, with 10 bases fitting TRBD1. The V gene's germline CDR1 is GTSNPN and CDR2 SVGIG (reference sequence). The trim removed 4 bases at V and 6 bases at J, leaving 11 bases unmatched. This CDR3 is built from 15 residues.

V usage is TRBV24-1 and J usage is TRBJ2-4; 10 bases agree with TRBD1. The length of the CDR3 is 15 residues. The J segment lost 6 bases and the V segment lost 7 bases, leaving 8 bases of the junction unmatched. Germline CDR1 reads KGHDR; CDR2 reads SFDVKD. The CDR3 DNA sequence: TGTGCCACCAGGGGGACAGGGGTGGGTTCAAACATTCAGTACTTC. As protein: CATRGTGVGSNIQYF.

The chain has TRBV14 and TRBJ2-1; maybe TRBD1 (5 bases). Germline assignment: CDR1 SGHDN and CDR2 FVKESK. The CDR3 is 14 amino acids. V lost 4 bases and J 14 bases, leaving 21 bases between the germline ends. The CDR3 sequence is CASSPSRNRQGKFF. The CDR3 DNA sequence: TGTGCCAGCAGCCCGTCCCGGAATAGGCAGGGAAAGTTCTTC.

This clone was recorded once. The chain employs TRBV12-3 or TRBV12-4 and TRBJ2-1; D not resolved. V lost 6 bases and J lost 8, with 8 bases in between. CDR3 length: 11 residues. The CDR3 coding sequence is TGTGCCAGCAGAGAACGGGATGAGCAGTTCTTC. The encoded protein is CASRERDEQFF.

This clone was recorded only once. The chain recombines TRBV7-9 with TRBJ2-2; D gene uncertain. CDR3 length equals 16 residues. Trimming took 1 base from V and 2 from J, leaving 11 bases between them. Germline V gives CDR1 SEHNR, CDR2 FQNEAQ (reference sequence). The chain's CDR3 is CASSLGRSTNTGELFF. CDR3 bases: TGTGCCAGCAGCTTAGGGCGGAGTACAAACACCGGGGAGCTGTTTTTT. Full variable domain (rest looked up from reference TRBV7-9 and TRBJ2-2): DTGVSQNPRHKITKRGQNVTFRCDPISEHNRLYWYRQTLGQGPEFLTYFQNEAQLEKSRLLSDRFSAERPKGSFSTLEIQRTEQGDSAMYLCASSLGRSTNTGELFFGEGSRLTVL.

This chain uses TRBV10-2 with TRBJ2-7; TRBD1 matches 7 bases. Trimming cost V 7 bases and J 5 bases; bases outside gene matches: 5. Germline V gene data show CDR1 as WSHSY and CDR2 as SAAADI. CDR3 size: 12 residues. CDR3 region: CASNDRANEQYF. The CDR3, as DNA: TGCGCCAGCAACGACAGGGCGAACGAGCAGTACTTC.

This chain joins TRBV27 and TRBJ1-5, with D perhaps matching TRBD1 (5 bases). V lost 6 bases, J lost 3 bases, and 12 bases lay in between. This CDR3 has 14 amino acids. The germline CDR1 and CDR2 sequences are MNHEY and SMNVEV (reference sequence). CDR3 residues: CASSFRTNNQPQHF. The CDR3 DNA sequence: TGTGCCAGCAGCTTCAGGACAAACAATCAGCCCCAGCATTTT.

V usage is TRBV4-1 and J usage is TRBJ2-7; 7 bases align to TRBD1. The J segment lost 6 bases and the V segment lost 4 bases, leaving 9 bases of the junction unmatched. The CDR3 sequence is 14 residues long. Germline V gene data show CDR1 as MGHRA and CDR2 as YSYEKL. The CDR3 DNA sequence: TGCGCCAGCAGCCCCCGACAGGGTCCTGCCGAGCAGTACTTC. Protein: CASSPRQGPAEQYF.

The chain employs TRBV6-2 or TRBV6-3 and TRBJ1-1, with D possibly TRBD1 on 6 matching bases. Trimming pared 2 bases from V and 0 bases from J, leaving 16 bases between. The germline CDR1 and CDR2 sequences are MNHEY and SVGEGT. The CDR3 extends over 17 amino acids. CDR3 coding DNA: TGTGCCAGCAGTTACAATACCGGGGGGCGGATGAACACTGAAGCTTTCTTT. The encoded protein is CASSYNTGGRMNTEAFF.